Listed below are T cell receptor beta chains from one sample, sequenced in a study of blood T cells in healthy people across ages. TCRdb re-derived calls from the 5' RACE reads in MiXCR, one entry per CDR3 protein. The sample has 1,500,000 or so distinct CDR3 sequences; around 59% are singletons. The sequencing input was blood. These TCRs come from a man younger than 35 in good health. CDR3s include the opening cysteine and the closing phenylalanine or tryptophan. D genes are given only for firm matches. Clone size is given for some rows only: seen once, a few or many times, or a class if the clone is expanded.

size: .; V: TRBV6-5; D: TRBD1; J: TRBJ1-2; CDR3: CASSGTGIGYTF; DNA: TGTGCCAGCAGCGGGACAGGGATTGGCTACACCTTC
size: .; V: TRBV12-3/TRBV12-4; D: .; J: TRBJ2-1; CDR3: CASSPGGLNEQFF; DNA: TGTGCCAGCAGCCCCGGGGGCCTCAATGAGCAGTTCTTC
size: .; V: TRBV7-2; D: .; J: TRBJ1-2; CDR3: CASSLSGGIPYGYTF; DNA: TGTGCCAGCAGCTTATCCGGTGGAATACCCTATGGCTACACCTTC
size: .; V: TRBV27; D: .; J: TRBJ2-1; CDR3: CASSWAPVAANEQFF; DNA: TGTGCCAGCAGTTGGGCGCCGGTAGCGGCCAATGAGCAGTTCTTC
size: .; V: TRBV12-3/TRBV12-4; D: .; J: TRBJ2-1; CDR3: CASRVVNEQFF; DNA: TGTGCCAGCAGAGTGGTGAATGAGCAGTTCTTC
size: .; V: TRBV12-3/TRBV12-4; D: TRBD1; J: TRBJ1-3; CDR3: CASRRRDRVFANTIYF; DNA: TGTGCCAGCAGACGCCGGGACAGGGTGTTTGCAAACACCATATATTTT
size: .; V: TRBV12-3/TRBV12-4; D: .; J: TRBJ2-5; CDR3: CASSSPDYFEETQYF; DNA: TGTGCCAGCAGTTCGCCGGACTACTTCGAAGAGACCCAGTACTTC
size: .; V: TRBV6-5; D: .; J: TRBJ2-7; CDR3: CASSYSGTVGEQYF; DNA: TGTGCCAGCAGTTACTCAGGAACGGTGGGTGAGCAGTACTTC
size: few; V: TRBV6-5; D: TRBD2; J: TRBJ2-1; CDR3: CASSYGASGMSSYNEQFF; DNA: TGTGCCAGCAGTTACGGGGCTAGCGGGATGAGCTCCTACAATGAGCAGTTCTTC
size: .; V: TRBV12-3/TRBV12-4; D: TRBD1; J: TRBJ2-5; CDR3: CASSSTGGGKTQYF; DNA: TGTGCCAGCAGTTCGACAGGGGGCGGAAAGACCCAGTACTTC
size: .; V: TRBV7-2; D: TRBD1; J: TRBJ1-1; CDR3: CASRETGGRAFF; DNA: TGTGCCAGCAGAGAAACAGGGGGCCGAGCTTTCTTT
size: .; V: TRBV6-6; D: .; J: TRBJ1-2; CDR3: CASSYSTQNNGYTF; DNA: TGTGCCAGCAGTTACTCGACCCAGAATAATGGCTACACCTTC
size: .; V: TRBV2; D: .; J: TRBJ2-6; CDR3: CASSEGGLRGANVLTF; DNA: TGTGCCAGCAGTGAAGGGGGGCTCCGTGGCGCCAACGTCCTGACTTTC
size: .; V: TRBV29-1; D: .; J: TRBJ1-2; CDR3: CSVAGGPNSGYTF; DNA: TGCAGCGTCGCGGGGGGGCCAAACTCTGGCTACACCTTC
size: .; V: TRBV20-1; D: .; J: TRBJ2-5; CDR3: CSARDGVRGQETQYF; DNA: TGCAGTGCTAGAGATGGGGTACGAGGTCAAGAGACCCAGTACTTC
size: .; V: TRBV4-2; D: .; J: TRBJ1-2; CDR3: CASSQDDRTNYGYTF; DNA: TGTGCCAGCAGCCAAGATGACAGGACTAACTATGGTTACACCTTC
size: .; V: TRBV20-1; D: TRBD2; J: TRBJ2-5; CDR3: CSASSGLAGVQETQYF; DNA: TGCAGTGCTAGTTCTGGTCTAGCGGGCGTTCAAGAGACCCAGTACTTC
size: .; V: TRBV5-6; D: .; J: TRBJ2-3; CDR3: CASSYRRGTQYF; DNA: TGTGCCAGCAGCTACAGACGAGGTACGCAGTATTTT
size: .; V: TRBV10-1; D: .; J: TRBJ2-7; CDR3: CASSESALSYEQYF; DNA: TGCGCCAGCAGTGAATCTGCTCTCTCCTACGAGCAGTACTTC
size: .; V: TRBV29-1; D: .; J: TRBJ2-5; CDR3: CSVEGVETQYF; DNA: TGCAGCGTTGAAGGGGTGGAGACCCAGTACTTC
size: .; V: TRBV10-3; D: .; J: TRBJ2-5; CDR3: CAITTTGGNNEQYF; DNA: TGTGCCATCACCACGACCGGCGGGAACAATGAGCAGTACTTC
size: .; V: TRBV3-1; D: TRBD1; J: TRBJ1-1; CDR3: CASSTRQGWNTEAFF; DNA: TGTGCCAGCAGCACCCGACAGGGCTGGAACACTGAAGCTTTCTTT
size: .; V: TRBV27; D: .; J: TRBJ2-1; CDR3: CASSKNRYNEQFF; DNA: TGTGCCAGCAGTAAAAACAGATACAATGAGCAGTTCTTC
size: .; V: TRBV6-2/TRBV6-3; D: .; J: TRBJ2-7; CDR3: CASSNRQKYEQYF; DNA: TGTGCCAGCAGTAACCGACAGAAATACGAGCAGTACTTC
size: .; V: TRBV25-1; D: .; J: TRBJ2-6; CDR3: CASRDHSGANVLTF; DNA: TGTGCCAGCAGAGATCACTCTGGGGCCAACGTCCTGACTTTC
size: .; V: TRBV4-1; D: .; J: TRBJ1-5; CDR3: CASSQGWPPRGQPQHF; DNA: TGCGCCAGCAGCCAAGGGTGGCCCCCAAGGGGCCAGCCCCAGCATTTT
size: .; V: TRBV10-3; D: TRBD2; J: TRBJ2-7; CDR3: CATGLAGDEQYF; DNA: TGTGCCACGGGACTAGCGGGAGATGAGCAGTACTTC
size: .; V: TRBV7-2; D: TRBD1; J: TRBJ1-1; CDR3: CASSLGDRGGTEAFF; DNA: TGTGCCAGCAGCTTAGGGGACAGGGGGGGCACTGAAGCTTTCTTT
size: .; V: TRBV12-3/TRBV12-4; D: TRBD2; J: TRBJ2-6; CDR3: CASSFEGGRYYSGANVLTF; DNA: TGTGCCAGCAGTTTTGAGGGCGGGAGATACTACTCTGGGGCCAACGTCCTGACTTTC
size: .; V: TRBV4-1; D: .; J: TRBJ2-2; CDR3: CASSQVLGELFF; DNA: TGCGCCAGCAGCCAAGTCCTCGGGGAGCTGTTTTTT